This T cell receptor beta chain was identified during a study of PD-L1 blockade in urothelial cancer (dated by TCRdb to 2017 to 2019). For the study in its entirety: All patients started therapy in about 2014 and received atezolizumab 1,200 mg intravenously every 3 weeks. About 90% of the roughly 30 patients were identified as males with urothelial cancer of bladder origin, and a prior smoking history was reported by 18 of 29 patients. An ECOG performance status of 0 or 1 was recorded for the patients, and 0 to 3 prior chemotherapy regimens had been received by the patients. Blood samples were analyzed at two time points: 3 weeks after treatment start (second dose) and 6 weeks after treatment start. Blood samples yielded a median of around 150,000 T cells and around 83,000 unique TCRs, with median clonality around 0.083. Somatic, immune and clinical correlates of response to PD-L1 blockade with atezolizumab in urothelial cancer were the focus of an exploratory multi-omic analysis. Pretreatment tumor samples and matched peripheral blood, collected serially before and after atezolizumab treatment, underwent TCR sequencing. Durable clinical benefit meant progression-free survival longer than 6 months, and TCR features were also tested against progression-free and overall survival. Whole exome sequencing and RNA sequencing of pretreatment tumors were performed alongside TCR sequencing in the same patients. Durable clinical benefit was achieved by nine patients and was not achieved by 20 patients. Approximately 29 patients had pretreatment blood TCR-seq, 24 had at least one posttreatment blood collection, and 24 had tumor TCR-seq.

Comment on this clone: Its antigen remains undetermined. No base quality values were provided; no much bigger clone lies one nucleotide off.

The time point label for this specimen denotes: pretreatment peripheral blood. A total of 25 to 30 patients with locally advanced or metastatic urothelial carcinoma, treated at Memorial Sloan Kettering on a trial protocol, made up the cohort. Peripheral blood mononuclear cells were collected pretreatment and during treatment, at between 1 and 8 total time points per patient. The Qiagen DNeasy Blood extraction kit was used to purify genomic DNA from total PBMCs and tumor samples. PBMCs were collected pretreatment and during treatment, and were isolated and stored as previously described. V and J are truncated by 1 base and 2 bases respectively, leaving an intervening sequence of 12 bases. Reading from cysteine to phenylalanine, the CDR3 counts 15 amino acids. Only the CDR3 region is kept as DNA, spanning 45 bases read in frame from base 1. For CDR1 and CDR2, the germline V gene (reference sequence) lists GTSNPN and SVGIG.

Points the paper makes about the study in general: Because the sample size was small (n ≈ 29) and many of the analyses were exploratory, the results are meant to be hypothesis-generating. Greater expansion of tumor-associated TCR clones in peripheral blood 3 weeks after the start of treatment was observed in patients with durable benefit (n ≈ 24, p = 0.022). Improved progression-free and overall survival was found to be associated with pretreatment peripheral blood TCR clonality below the median.

Each PCR received spiked-in synthetic TCR analog templates so that absolute template abundance could be estimated from read counts. TCRbeta CDR3 regions were amplified from genomic DNA with bias-controlled V and J gene primers using the immunoSEQ assay. Sequencing of rearranged TCRbeta segments was performed at approximately 20X coverage. The original pipeline was this. Sequencing errors were corrected by clustering and CDR3s were annotated against IMGT to assign V, D and J genes. Only productive TCRbeta rearrangements were used in downstream analyses, excluding out-of-frame or stop-codon sequences. To compute clonality, Shannon entropy was normalized by the log of the number of unique productive sequences and then subtracted from one. Clones differing between time points or between blood and tumor were identified by Fisher's exact test with Benjamini-Hochberg correction at adjusted p below 0.01. Here the immuneACCESS table is served through TCRdb, limited to in-frame sequences with V and J called. Missing clones are a known gap in these copies; in checked studies unresolved V genes cover under half, and the rest lacks a known reason. V and J calls and clone size are given by that table; D and trimming were obtained from the DNA. This sample comprises 58,000 or so clones, about four fifths of them detected only once. The top ten constitute 3% to 4% of the sample.

The V and J segments used are TRBV30 and TRBJ1-5; the D gene cannot be named for sure. This receptor was identified in a man aged 65 to 85 with urothelial cancer. Specimen: PBMCs, collected around atezolizumab (anti-PD-L1) treatment. The bases read TGTGCCTGGAGTGGCGGCGGTCTAGGCAATCAGCCCCAGCATTTT. It translates as CAWSGGGLGNQPQHF.